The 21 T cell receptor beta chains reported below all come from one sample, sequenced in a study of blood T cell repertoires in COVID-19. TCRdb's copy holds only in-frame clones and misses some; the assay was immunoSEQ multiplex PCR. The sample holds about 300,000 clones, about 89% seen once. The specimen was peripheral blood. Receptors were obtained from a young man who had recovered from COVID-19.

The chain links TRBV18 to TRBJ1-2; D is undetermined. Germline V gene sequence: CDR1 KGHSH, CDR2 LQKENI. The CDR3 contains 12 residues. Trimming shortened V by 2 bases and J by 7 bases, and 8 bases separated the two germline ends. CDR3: CASSPVSGGYTF. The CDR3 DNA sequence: TGTGCCAGCTCACCAGTTTCCGGTGGCTACACCTTC.

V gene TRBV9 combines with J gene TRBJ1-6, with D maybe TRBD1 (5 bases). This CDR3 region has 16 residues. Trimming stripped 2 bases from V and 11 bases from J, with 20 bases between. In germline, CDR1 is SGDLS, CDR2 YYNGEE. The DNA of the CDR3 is TGTGCCAGCAGCGTCAATGAGGTCTTTGGGGGGACACCCCTCCACTTT. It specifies CASSVNEVFGGTPLHF.

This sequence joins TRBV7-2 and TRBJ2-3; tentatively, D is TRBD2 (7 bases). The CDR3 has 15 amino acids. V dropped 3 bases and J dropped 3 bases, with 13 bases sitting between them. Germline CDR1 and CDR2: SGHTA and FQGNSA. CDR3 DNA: TGTGCCAGCAGCTTTAGGGGGGGGGCGACAGATACGCAGTATTTT. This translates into CASSFRGGATDTQYF.

CDR3 DNA: TGTGCCAGCTCCGTCGGGCAGGGACAATGGGGGAACTATGGCTACACCTTC. Its protein product is CASSVGQGQWGNYGYTF. V usage is TRBV18 and J usage is TRBJ1-2; TRBD1 might be the D (6 bases). The germline V gene encodes CDR1 KGHSH and CDR2 LQKENI. The CDR3 runs 17 residues. V was pared by 6 bases and J by 2 bases, with 22 bases between. Variable domain in full (rest from reference TRBV18 and TRBJ1-2): NAGVMQNPRHLVRRRGQEARLRCSPMKGHSHVYWYRQLPEEGLKFMVYLQKENIIDESGMPKERFSAEFPKEGPSILRIQQVVRGDSAAYFCASSVGQGQWGNYGYTFGSGTRLTVV.

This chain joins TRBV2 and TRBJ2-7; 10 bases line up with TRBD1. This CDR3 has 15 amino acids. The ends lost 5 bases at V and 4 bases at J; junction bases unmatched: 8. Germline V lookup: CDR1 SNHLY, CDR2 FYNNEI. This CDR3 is CASSPETGGTYEQYF. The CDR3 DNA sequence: TGTGCCAGCAGTCCCGAGACAGGGGGCACATACGAGCAGTACTTC.

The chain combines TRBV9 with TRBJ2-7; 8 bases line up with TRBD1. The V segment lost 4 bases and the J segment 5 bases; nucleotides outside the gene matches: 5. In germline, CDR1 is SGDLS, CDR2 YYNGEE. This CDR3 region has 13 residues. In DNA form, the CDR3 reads TGTGCCAGCAGCCCAGGGGGCGTGGACGAGCAGTACTTC. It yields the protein CASSPGGVDEQYF.

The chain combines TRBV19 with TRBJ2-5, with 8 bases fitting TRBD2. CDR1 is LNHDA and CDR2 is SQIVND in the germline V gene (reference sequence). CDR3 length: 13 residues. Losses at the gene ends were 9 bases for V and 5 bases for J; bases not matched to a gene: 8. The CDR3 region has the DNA TGTGCCAGCCAGCGGGGGCCAAGGGAGACCCAGTACTTC. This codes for CASQRGPRETQYF. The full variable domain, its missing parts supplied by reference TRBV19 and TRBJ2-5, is DGGITQSPKYLFRKEGQNVTLSCEQNLNHDAMYWYRQDPGQGLRLIYYSQIVNDFQKGDIAEGYSVSREKKESFPLTVTSAQKNPTAFYLCASQRGPRETQYFGPGTRLLVL.

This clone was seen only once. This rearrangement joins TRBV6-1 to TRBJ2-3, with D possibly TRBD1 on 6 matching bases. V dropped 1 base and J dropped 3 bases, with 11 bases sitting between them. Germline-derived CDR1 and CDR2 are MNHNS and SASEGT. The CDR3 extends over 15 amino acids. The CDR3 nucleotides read TGTGCCAGCAGTGAAGGGGGGACATTTACAGATACGCAGTATTTT. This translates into CASSEGGTFTDTQYF.

The CDR3 DNA reads TGTGCCAGCTCACCTCCTACCTACGAGCAGTACTTC. Protein: CASSPPTYEQYF. V gene TRBV18 combines with J gene TRBJ2-7; no firm D call. V lost 3 bases to trimming and J lost 2 bases, with 5 bases between them. The CDR3 has 12 amino acids. The germline CDR1 and CDR2 sequences are KGHSH and LQKENI.

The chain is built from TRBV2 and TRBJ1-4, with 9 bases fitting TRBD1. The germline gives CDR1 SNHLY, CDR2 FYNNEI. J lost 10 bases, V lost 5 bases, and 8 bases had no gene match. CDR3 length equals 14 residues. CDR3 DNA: TGTGCCAGCAGTTCCGGGACAGGGAAGGTAAAACTGTTTTTT. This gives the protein CASSSGTGKVKLFF.

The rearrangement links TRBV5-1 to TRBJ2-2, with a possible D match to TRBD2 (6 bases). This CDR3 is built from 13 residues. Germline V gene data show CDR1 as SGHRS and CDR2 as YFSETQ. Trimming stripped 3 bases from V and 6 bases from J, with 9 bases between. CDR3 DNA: TGCGCCAGCAGCTCCCGACTAGCCGGGGAGCTGTTTTTT. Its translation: CASSSRLAGELFF.

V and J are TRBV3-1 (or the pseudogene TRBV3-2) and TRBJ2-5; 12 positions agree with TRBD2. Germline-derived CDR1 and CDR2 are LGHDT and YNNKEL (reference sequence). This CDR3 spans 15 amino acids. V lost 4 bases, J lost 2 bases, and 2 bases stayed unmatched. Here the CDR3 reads CASSRGLAGQETQYF. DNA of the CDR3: TGTGCCAGCAGCCGCGGACTAGCGGGACAAGAGACCCAGTACTTC.

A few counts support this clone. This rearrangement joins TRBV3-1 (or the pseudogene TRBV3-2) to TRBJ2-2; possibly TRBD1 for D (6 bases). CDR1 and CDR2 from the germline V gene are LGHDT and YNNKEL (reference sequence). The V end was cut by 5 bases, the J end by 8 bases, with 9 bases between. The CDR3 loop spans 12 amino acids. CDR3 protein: CASSWGLGELFF. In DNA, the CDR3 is TGTGCCAGCAGCTGGGGGCTGGGGGAGCTGTTTTTT.

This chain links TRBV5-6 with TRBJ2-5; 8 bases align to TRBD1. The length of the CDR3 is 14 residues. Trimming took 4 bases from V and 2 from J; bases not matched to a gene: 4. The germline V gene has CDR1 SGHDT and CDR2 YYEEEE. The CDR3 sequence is CASSPGQGQETQYF. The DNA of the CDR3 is TGTGCCAGCAGCCCCGGACAGGGACAAGAGACCCAGTACTTC.

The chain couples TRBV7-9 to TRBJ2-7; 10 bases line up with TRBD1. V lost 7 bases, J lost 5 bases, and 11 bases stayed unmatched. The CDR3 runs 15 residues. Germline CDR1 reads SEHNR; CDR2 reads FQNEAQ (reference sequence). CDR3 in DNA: TGTGCCAGCACCCCTCCGGGACAGGGGTGGAACGAGCAGTACTTC. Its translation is CASTPPGQGWNEQYF. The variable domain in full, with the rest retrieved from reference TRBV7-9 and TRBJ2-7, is DTGVSQNPRHKITKRGQNVTFRCDPISEHNRLYWYRQTLGQGPEFLTYFQNEAQLEKSRLLSDRFSAERPKGSFSTLEIQRTEQGDSAMYLCASTPPGQGWNEQYFGPGTRLTVT.

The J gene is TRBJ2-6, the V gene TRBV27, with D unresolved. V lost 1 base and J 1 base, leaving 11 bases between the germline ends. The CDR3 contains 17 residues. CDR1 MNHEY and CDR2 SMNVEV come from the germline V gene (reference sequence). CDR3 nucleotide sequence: TGTGCCAGCAGTTTATGGCAGTCACCATCTGGGGCCAACGTCCTGACTTTC. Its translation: CASSLWQSPSGANVLTF. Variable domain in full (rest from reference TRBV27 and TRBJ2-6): EAQVTQNPRYLITVTGKKLTVTCSQNMNHEYMSWYRQDPGLGLRQIYYSMNVEVTDKGDVPEGYKVSRKEKRNFPLILESPSPNQTSLYFCASSLWQSPSGANVLTFGAGSRLTVL.

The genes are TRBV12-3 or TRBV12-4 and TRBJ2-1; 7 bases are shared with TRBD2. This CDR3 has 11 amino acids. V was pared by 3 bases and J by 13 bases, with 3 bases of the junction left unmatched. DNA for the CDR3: TGTGCCAGCAGTTTGGCGGGAGATCAGTTCTTC. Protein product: CASSLAGDQFF.

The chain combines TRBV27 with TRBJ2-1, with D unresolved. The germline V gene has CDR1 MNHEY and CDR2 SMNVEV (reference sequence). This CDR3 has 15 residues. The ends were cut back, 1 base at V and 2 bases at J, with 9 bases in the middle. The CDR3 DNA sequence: TGTGCCAGCAGTTTATGGTTGAGCCCCTACAATGAGCAGTTCTTC. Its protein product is CASSLWLSPYNEQFF.

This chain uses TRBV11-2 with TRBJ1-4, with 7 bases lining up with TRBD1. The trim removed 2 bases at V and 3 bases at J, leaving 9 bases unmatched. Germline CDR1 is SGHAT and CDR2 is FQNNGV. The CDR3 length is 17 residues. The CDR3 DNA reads TGTGCCAGCAGCTTAATCGGCAGGGGGGTCTCTAATGAAAAACTGTTTTTT. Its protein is CASSLIGRGVSNEKLFF.

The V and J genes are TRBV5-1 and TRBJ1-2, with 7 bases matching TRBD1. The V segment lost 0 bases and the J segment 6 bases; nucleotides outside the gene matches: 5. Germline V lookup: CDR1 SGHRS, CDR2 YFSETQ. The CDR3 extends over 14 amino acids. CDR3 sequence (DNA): TGCGCCAGCAGCTTGGCCGACAGGGCTGATGGCTACACCTTC. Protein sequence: CASSLADRADGYTF. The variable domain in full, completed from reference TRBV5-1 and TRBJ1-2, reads KAGVTQTPRYLIKTRGQQVTLSCSPISGHRSVSWYQQTPGQGLQFLFEYFSETQRNKGNFPGRFSGRQFSNSRSEMNVSTLELGDSALYLCASSLADRADGYTFGSGTRLTVV.

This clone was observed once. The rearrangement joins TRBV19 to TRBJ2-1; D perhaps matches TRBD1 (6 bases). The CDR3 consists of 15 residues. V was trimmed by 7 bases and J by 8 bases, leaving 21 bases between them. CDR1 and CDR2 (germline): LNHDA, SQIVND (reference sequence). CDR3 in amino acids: CASTPRGRGIDEQFF. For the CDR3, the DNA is TGTGCCAGTACCCCCAGGGGAAGGGGGATAGATGAGCAGTTCTTC.